This T cell receptor (beta chain) was found in a study of identical twins (dated by TCRdb to 2016 to 2017). Regarding the study in general: TCR alpha and beta repertoires from monozygotic twins, unrelated adults of various ages and cord blood were deep-sequenced to test whether fetal clonotypes persist. To rule out contamination, replicate twin experiments were performed at different times with different library preparation protocols.

Only a few counts were recorded for this clonotype. This clone's antigen is unknown. The sample holds no much larger clone one base away, and base qualities are not on file. All donors were healthy Caucasians. The twin cohort comprised three pairs of female monozygotic twins, all aged about 18 to 30 years. Peripheral blood mononuclear cells were used as the source from which RNA for TCR libraries was isolated. The cysteine opens and the phenylalanine closes a CDR3 of 15 amino acids. The sequence is cut down to CDR3 DNA, 45 bases in frame from base 1. The germline V gene provides CDR1 MDHEN and CDR2 SYDVKM. The V and J ends are trimmed by 1 base and 3 bases, leaving 13 bases between them. Receptor libraries were prepared by 5' RACE. Sequenced on an Illumina HiSeq 2000. A universal primer binding site was added through template switching, and the final cDNA carried a unique molecular identifier so that TCR cDNA molecules could be counted accurately. Specific primers in the conserved constant-segment region were used to synthesize first-strand cDNA for the TCR alpha and beta chains. Each cDNA library was double barcoded, with a SMART-Mk sample barcode plus Illumina barcodes, to control for contamination. TruSeq adapter sequences along with Illumina sample barcodes were introduced in two successive PCR steps. The Illumina HiSeq platform was used with custom primers to sequence TCR alpha and beta cDNA libraries. The authors' analysis ran thus. MiGEC was used to process raw reads and extract unique molecular identifiers, and MiXCR was used to find CDR3 positions. Recombination models were inferred per individual with the repgenHMM and IGoR tools using an EM algorithm. Shared clonotype analysis was performed with the tcR package in R, normalizing sharing by the product of cloneset sizes. To study raw recombination without the effects of thymic and clonal selection, out-of-frame nonproductive sequences were analyzed. TCRdb handled the public reads itself, with Q25 trimming in fastp and clone calling in MiXCR, and kept productive beta chains. Under each unique CDR3 protein, matching rows form one entry showing the most common genes and DNA. These V and J calls derive from TCRdb rather than the authors' analysis. The sample profile shows approximately 680,000 distinct CDR3 sequences; roughly 7.1% of them were found once. The top ten hold 1.6% of the sample.

What the work shows at the level of the full study, not this receptor alone: A weaker excess of twin sharing was found in beta out-of-frame sequences because the signal-to-noise ratio was lowered by fewer shared sequences. Fewer insertions were carried by abundant cord blood beta clonotypes; a weaker similar trend was observed in young adult naive repertoires, while no such trend was observed in memory repertoires. Because the same donors could not be followed over many years, conclusions were based on cross-sectional statistical analysis. Zero-insertion analyses could be partly confounded by invariant T cells such as MAIT and iNKT, although diverse VJ usage argued against such confounding for most clonotypes. In monozygotic twins, out-of-frame TCR alpha sharing was systematically underestimated by recombination models, although the models agreed with sharing between unrelated individuals. Compared with coincidental sharing between unrelated individuals, out-of-frame TCR alpha sequences shared between twins showed an excess of sequences with low generation probability.

Another study also made use of these data, one on yellow fever vaccine responses in identical twins. As the second paper documents: According to the authors, the vaccine-induced T cell response in identical twins seemed to be partly convergent and partly specific to each individual. The study precisely tracked vaccine-responding T cell clones in identical twins.

This clonotype was sampled from a young woman in good health. The rearranged chain carries TRBV28 and TRBJ2-7; the D gene assignment is ambiguous. Sequenced sample: PBMCs. CDR3 reads: CASSLFGSSIYEQYF. The sequence in DNA is TGTGCCAGCAGTTTATTTGGCAGTTCCATCTACGAGCAGTACTTC.